This TCR beta chain was retrieved from a study of T cell responses to AZD1222 COVID-19 vaccine. Study-level findings and limits: Targeting of unmutated variant regions was reportedly seen in nearly half of spike-specific TCRs.

Concerning this clone itself: Its antigen remains unidentified.

CDR1 SGDLS and CDR2 YYNGEE come from the germline V gene. The CDR3 is 14 amino acids. V lost 3 bases and J lost 3, with 13 bases in between. The protocol was immunoSEQ multiplex PCR, while the TCRdb copy is restricted to in-frame clones and leaves out a portion. The profile shows approximately 94,000 clones, more than 75% of them singletons. The chain couples TRBV9 to TRBJ2-7; tentative D call: TRBD2 (6 bases). This sequence originates from an adult in good health. The sample consisted of peripheral blood, taken on day 0 of MenACWY control vaccination. CDR3 sequence (DNA): TGTGCCAGCAGCGAGGGGACGGGGGTCTACGAGCAGTACTTC. This encodes CASSEGTGVYEQYF.